This is a list of T cell receptor beta chains from one sample in a study of response to subunit inactivated influenza vaccine. TCRdb re-called the RT-PCR reads with MiXCR, one entry per CDR3 protein. The table records around 750,000 distinct CDR3 sequences, approximately 22% of them present only once. This specimen consisted of PBMCs from blood, obtained 5 days after vaccination. These TCRs come from a man aged 45 to 65 who received an inactivated influenza vaccine. The CDR3 runs from the conserved cysteine through the conserved F or W. Fields, in order: clone size, J gene, V gene, D gene, CDR3 DNA, CDR3 protein. A D gene is named only where the DNA matches it firmly. Only part of the rows carry a size: once, few, many, or a class if the clone is expanded.

clone size: -
J gene: TRBJ2-4
V gene: TRBV15
D gene: TRBD2
CDR3 DNA: TGTGCCACCAGCAGAGACCCTAGCGGGTTAAACATTCAGTACTTC
CDR3 protein: CATSRDPSGLNIQYF

clone size: few
J gene: TRBJ2-5
V gene: TRBV20-1
D gene: TRBD2
CDR3 DNA: TGCAGTGCTAGAGATTTTGATAGCGGGGAGACCCAGTACTTC
CDR3 protein: CSARDFDSGETQYF

clone size: few
J gene: TRBJ1-5
V gene: TRBV9
D gene: -
CDR3 DNA: TGTGCCAGCAGCGTAGGGATGGGGAATCAGCCCCAGCATTTT
CDR3 protein: CASSVGMGNQPQHF

clone size: -
J gene: TRBJ2-1
V gene: TRBV20-1
D gene: TRBD1
CDR3 DNA: TGCAGTGCTAGGACTTATGAGGGGGCGCGGCAGTTCTTC
CDR3 protein: CSARTYEGARQFF

clone size: -
J gene: TRBJ2-7
V gene: TRBV4-2
D gene: -
CDR3 DNA: TGTGCCAGCAGCCAGTCCTCCGGGACTCTTTACGAGCAGTACTTC
CDR3 protein: CASSQSSGTLYEQYF

clone size: -
J gene: TRBJ1-2
V gene: TRBV28
D gene: -
CDR3 DNA: TGTGCCAGCAGTTTATATGAGGAAGGCTACACCTTC
CDR3 protein: CASSLYEEGYTF

clone size: -
J gene: TRBJ2-2
V gene: TRBV7-9
D gene: -
CDR3 DNA: TGTGCCAGCAGACCAATGGACGGACCGAACACCGGGGAGCTGTTTTTT
CDR3 protein: CASRPMDGPNTGELFF

clone size: -
J gene: TRBJ2-2
V gene: TRBV29-1
D gene: -
CDR3 DNA: TGCAGCGTTGAGTTCCGGGTCACCGCGAACACCGGGGAGCTGTTTTTT
CDR3 protein: CSVEFRVTANTGELFF

clone size: few
J gene: TRBJ2-7
V gene: TRBV20-1
D gene: -
CDR3 DNA: TGCAGTGCTAGAGTTCACAGGAGTTACGAGCAGTACTTC
CDR3 protein: CSARVHRSYEQYF

clone size: few
J gene: TRBJ2-2
V gene: TRBV12-3/TRBV12-4
D gene: -
CDR3 DNA: TGTGCCAGCAGCCCATCTAAGGGGATTAACACCGGGGAGCTGTTTTTT
CDR3 protein: CASSPSKGINTGELFF

clone size: once
J gene: TRBJ2-1
V gene: TRBV14
D gene: -
CDR3 DNA: TGTGCCAGCAGCCAAGGGAGGACACGGCTCAATGAGCAGTTCTTC
CDR3 protein: CASSQGRTRLNEQFF

clone size: -
J gene: TRBJ2-3
V gene: TRBV24-1
D gene: TRBD2
CDR3 DNA: TGTGCCACCAGTGATTCAGCGGGGGCCCGCACAGATACGCAGTATTTT
CDR3 protein: CATSDSAGARTDTQYF

clone size: -
J gene: TRBJ2-7
V gene: TRBV6-2/TRBV6-3
D gene: TRBD2
CDR3 DNA: TGTGCCAGCAGAAACGGACTAGCGGGAGCCTACGAGCAGTACTTC
CDR3 protein: CASRNGLAGAYEQYF

clone size: few
J gene: TRBJ2-7
V gene: TRBV7-2
D gene: TRBD1
CDR3 DNA: TGTGCCAGCAGCGTAACCGGGACAGGGCCCTACGAGCAGTACTTC
CDR3 protein: CASSVTGTGPYEQYF

clone size: once
J gene: TRBJ1-4
V gene: TRBV11-1
D gene: -
CDR3 DNA: TGTGCCAGCAGCGGGACGGCCCAAAATGAAAAACTGTTTTTT
CDR3 protein: CASSGTAQNEKLFF

clone size: -
J gene: TRBJ2-1
V gene: TRBV24-1
D gene: TRBD2
CDR3 DNA: TGTGCCACCAGTGACCGCTCCTCACCCAGCGGGAGGGCCAATGAGCAGTTCTTC
CDR3 protein: CATSDRSSPSGRANEQFF

clone size: few
J gene: TRBJ2-1
V gene: TRBV7-3
D gene: TRBD2
CDR3 DNA: TGTGCCAGCAGCTTAAGGTTCGGACTAGCGGGAGGGCCATCCCTTCGCAATGAGCAGTTCTTC
CDR3 protein: CASSLRFGLAGGPSLRNEQFF

clone size: -
J gene: TRBJ2-7
V gene: TRBV28
D gene: TRBD2
CDR3 DNA: TGTGCCAGCAGTTTCAGGCGGGGGGCCTCTTACGAGCAGTACTTC
CDR3 protein: CASSFRRGASYEQYF

clone size: -
J gene: TRBJ2-1
V gene: TRBV5-1
D gene: TRBD2
CDR3 DNA: TGCGCCAGCAGCTTGAGCCCTAGCGGCAACAATGAGCAGTTCTTC
CDR3 protein: CASSLSPSGNNEQFF

clone size: -
J gene: TRBJ1-1
V gene: TRBV30
D gene: -
CDR3 DNA: TGTGCCTGGAGTAATTGGGGCACTGAAGCTTTCTTT
CDR3 protein: CAWSNWGTEAFF